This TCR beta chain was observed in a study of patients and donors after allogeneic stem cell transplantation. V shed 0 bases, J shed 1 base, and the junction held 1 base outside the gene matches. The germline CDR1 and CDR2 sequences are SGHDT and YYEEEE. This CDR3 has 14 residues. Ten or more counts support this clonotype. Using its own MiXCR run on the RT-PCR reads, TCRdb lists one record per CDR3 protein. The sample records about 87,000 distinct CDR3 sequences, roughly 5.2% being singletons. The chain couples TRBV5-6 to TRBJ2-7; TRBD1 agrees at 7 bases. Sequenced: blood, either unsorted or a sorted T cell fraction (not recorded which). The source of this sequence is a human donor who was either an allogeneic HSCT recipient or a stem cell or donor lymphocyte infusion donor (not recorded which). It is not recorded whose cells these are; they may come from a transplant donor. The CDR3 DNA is TGTGCCAGCAGCTTGGTCAGGGGGTCCTACGAGCAGTACTTC. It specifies CASSLVRGSYEQYF. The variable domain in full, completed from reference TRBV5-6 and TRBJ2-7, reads DAGVTQSPTHLIKTRGQQVTLRCSPKSGHDTVSWYQQALGQGPQFIFQYYEEEERQRGNFPDRFSGHQFPNYSSELNVNALLLGDSALYLCASSLVRGSYEQYFGPGTRLTVT.